This TCR beta chain was identified in a study of T cell changes during pregnancy in multiple sclerosis (dated by TCRdb to between 2018 and 2020). Broadly, across the study: The study examined how the T cell repertoire changed over the course of pregnancy in women with multiple sclerosis.

From the germline V gene, CDR1 is SGHTS and CDR2 is YDEGEE. V ends up 2 bases short and J 1 base short, with an unmatched junction base count of 4. The CDR3 goes from the cysteine to the phenylalanine over 15 residues. Only the CDR3 region is kept as DNA, spanning 45 bases read in frame from base 1. About this clone: Its specific antigen is unknown. Base qualities are missing; no much larger clone stands one base away.

Libraries were built with the immunoSEQ multiplex PCR assay. TCRdb took this table from immuneACCESS and kept in-frame rearrangements with V and J called. Such tables lack part of the clones; where checked against another copy, unresolved V genes explain under half of the gap, and the rest is unexplained. A total of fewer than 45,000 clones appear in this sample, 90% to 95% of them only once. Jointly, the top ten make up roughly 7.4% of the sample. This receptor was taken from a female donor with multiple sclerosis, enrolled in a pregnancy study. The rearranged segments are TRBV5-8 and TRBJ2-3, with 7 bases aligning to TRBD1. The starting material was CD8+ T cells from peripheral blood mononuclear cells, obtained in the third trimester of pregnancy. The CDR3 reads as follows: CASSFTGVRTDTQYF. The DNA sequence is as follows: TGTGCCAGCAGCTTTACAGGGGTCCGCACAGATACGCAGTATTTT.